These 28 T cell receptor beta chains were sequenced from one sample in a study of blood T cell repertoires in COVID-19. The repertoire was sequenced with immunoSEQ multiplex PCR; TCRdb's copy has only in-frame clones and lacks some. The sample consists of roughly 280,000 clones, 86% of them appearing once. Sample: peripheral blood. All receptors derive from a young man with active or convalescent COVID-19.

This chain connects TRBV3-1 (or the pseudogene TRBV3-2) to TRBJ1-1, with D hard to call. The germline V gene has CDR1 LGHDT and CDR2 YNNKEL (reference sequence). This CDR3 comprises 15 residues. V shed 4 bases and J shed 3 bases, with 15 bases lying between them. CDR3: CASSPLRYGDTEAFF. As DNA, the CDR3 is TGTGCCAGCAGCCCGCTCCGGTACGGGGACACTGAAGCTTTCTTT.

The rearrangement joins TRBV28 to TRBJ1-5, with D unclear. Germline CDR1 is MDHEN and CDR2 is SYDVKM. Trimming pared 5 bases from V and 6 bases from J, leaving 11 bases between. CDR3 size: 13 residues. CDR3 loop: CASSPTGGQPQHF. The CDR3 region has the DNA TGTGCCAGCAGTCCTACCGGCGGTCAGCCCCAGCATTTT.

The rearrangement links TRBV7-6 to TRBJ1-2; TRBD1 matches at 7 bases. The CDR3 totals 15 residues. The germline CDR1 and CDR2 sequences are SGHVS and FNYEAQ. Trimming at V came to 0 bases and at J to 6 bases, leaving 7 bases not matched to a gene. CDR3 loop: CASSLAPGTADGYTF. CDR3 bases: TGTGCCAGCAGCTTAGCCCCAGGGACAGCAGATGGCTACACCTTC.

V gene TRBV12-3 or TRBV12-4 combines with J gene TRBJ1-6; D is possibly TRBD1 (5 bases). This CDR3 contains 13 residues. Trimming took 6 bases from V and 8 from J, leaving 11 bases between them. CDR3 nucleotide sequence: TGTGCCAGCAGGATGACAGAGGATTCACCCCTCCACTTT. Amino acids: CASRMTEDSPLHF.

This clone was seen just once. The chain uses TRBV3-1 (or the pseudogene TRBV3-2) and TRBJ2-7; 12 nucleotides agree with TRBD1. CDR1 and CDR2 from the germline V gene are LGHDT and YNNKEL (reference sequence). This CDR3 has 15 amino acids. The V segment lost 5 bases and the J segment 7 bases; nucleotides outside the gene matches: 9. For the CDR3, the DNA is TGTGCCAGCAGCGAACCGGGACAGGGGGCAGTTGAGCAGTACTTC. Its protein product is CASSEPGQGAVEQYF.

This chain links TRBV27 with TRBJ2-1; tentative D call: TRBD1 (5 bases). CDR3 length equals 12 residues. V was shortened by 5 bases and J by 5 bases, with 7 bases between the two germline ends. CDR1 is MNHEY, CDR2 SMNVEV, per germline (reference sequence). CDR3 bases: TGTGCCAGCAGTGGGGCGAACAATGAGCAGTTCTTC. This encodes CASSGANNEQFF.

V gene TRBV3-1 (or the pseudogene TRBV3-2) combines with J gene TRBJ1-6; possibly TRBD1 for D (5 bases). Trimming took 4 bases from V and 0 from J, leaving 7 bases between them. Per germline, CDR1 LGHDT and CDR2 YNNKEL (reference sequence). The CDR3 is made up of 15 amino acids. The DNA of the CDR3 is TGTGCCAGCAGCCTCACAGGCTCCTATAATTCACCCCTCCACTTT. This translates into CASSLTGSYNSPLHF.

In this sample, this clone turned up once. This chain connects TRBV11-2 to TRBJ1-6, with 7 bases matching TRBD1. This CDR3 has 15 amino acids. CDR1 is SGHAT and CDR2 is FQNNGV in the germline V gene. The trim removed 3 bases at V and 10 bases at J, leaving 9 bases unmatched. DNA for the CDR3: TGTGCCAGCAGCTTCCCGACAGGGTCTTGGTCACCCCTCCACTTT. As protein: CASSFPTGSWSPLHF.

CDR3 coding DNA: TGTGCCACGTCGGGGTTACCTAACTATGGCTACACCTTC. Its protein product is CATSGLPNYGYTF. The chain recombines TRBV24-1 with TRBJ1-2, with D unclear. Trimming took 10 bases from V and 0 from J, leaving 11 bases between them. In germline, CDR1 is KGHDR, CDR2 SFDVKD. CDR3 length: 13 amino acids.

This clone appeared once. The J gene is TRBJ1-1, the V gene TRBV2; 9 positions match TRBD1. Looked up from germline, CDR1 is SNHLY and CDR2 is FYNNEI. The V segment lost 5 bases and the J segment 5 bases; nucleotides outside the gene matches: 6. The CDR3 is made up of 14 amino acids. In DNA, the CDR3 is TGTGCCAGCAGTACTTCCGGGACAGGGACTGAAGCTTTCTTT. Translating it yields CASSTSGTGTEAFF.

The chain employs TRBV11-2 and TRBJ2-2; 8 bases match TRBD1. The CDR3 loop spans 17 amino acids. The germline gives CDR1 SGHAT, CDR2 FQNNGV. Trimming took 4 bases from V and 5 from J; bases not matched to a gene: 12. This CDR3 is CASSWGPGQDITGELFF. As DNA, the CDR3 is TGTGCCAGCAGCTGGGGTCCGGGACAGGACATAACCGGGGAGCTGTTTTTT.

Turning to this clone: A read error may produce the germline difference seen at one junction end. The chain carries TRBV7-2 and TRBJ2-3; possibly TRBD1 for D (5 bases). Germline V gives CDR1 SGHTA, CDR2 FQGNSA. This CDR3 comprises 15 residues. The CDR3 DNA sequence: TGTGCCAGCAGCTTAGCGGGGTCCGACACAGGTACGCAGTATTTT. This codes for CASSLAGSDTGTQYF.

This CDR3 is CASSAQGANTEAFF. CDR3 in DNA: TGTGCCAGTAGTGCACAGGGGGCGAACACTGAAGCTTTCTTT. The chain is built from TRBV19 and TRBJ1-1, with TRBD1 matching over 9 bases. The CDR3 consists of 14 residues. Germline CDR1 LNHDA, CDR2 SQIVND (reference sequence). V lost 5 bases and J lost 1; bases outside the gene matches: 2.

The chain has TRBV5-6 and TRBJ1-1; TRBD1 might be the D (6 bases). Between the trimmed V and J ends, which lost 2 bases and 4 bases, there was a span of 12 bases. The CDR3 runs to 14 residues. Germline values: CDR1 SGHDT, CDR2 YYEEEE. The CDR3: CASSLGFRGTEAFF. CDR3 nucleotide sequence: TGTGCCAGCAGCTTAGGGTTCAGGGGCACTGAAGCTTTCTTT.

The V and J genes are TRBV30 and TRBJ1-1; 7 positions match TRBD1. V was clipped by 5 bases and J by 5 bases; unmatched bases: 8. Germline CDR1 and CDR2: GTSNPN and SVGIG (reference sequence). The CDR3 spans 13 residues. The CDR3 reads CAWGRGRGTEAFF. The CDR3 nucleotides are TGTGCCTGGGGAAGGGGGCGCGGGACTGAAGCTTTCTTT.

The chain carries TRBV29-1 and TRBJ2-3; 8 nucleotides align to TRBD2. Germline V lookup: CDR1 SQVTM, CDR2 ANQGSEA. The V gene end was trimmed by 7 bases and the J gene end by 2 bases; junction bases not matched to a gene: 5. This CDR3 is 13 amino acids long. The CDR3 nucleotides read TGCAGCGCCACTAGCGGTAACACAGATACGCAGTATTTT. Encoded protein: CSATSGNTDTQYF.

The chain combines TRBV19 with TRBJ1-5; a weak D match, TRBD1 (5 bases). The CDR3 spans 15 residues. V was trimmed by 4 bases and J by 4 bases, leaving 14 bases between them. Germline CDR1 reads LNHDA; CDR2 reads SQIVND (reference sequence). This chain's CDR3 is CASSRTPTENQPQHF. The CDR3 coding sequence is TGTGCCAGTAGTAGAACCCCGACAGAAAATCAGCCCCAGCATTTT.

The CDR3 is CASSFEGQGRETQYF. The DNA for the CDR3 is TGCGCCAGCAGCTTCGAGGGACAGGGGCGAGAGACCCAGTACTTC. The J gene is TRBJ2-5, the V gene TRBV5-1; 10 positions match TRBD1. Trimming took 2 bases from V and 4 from J; bases not matched to a gene: 5. Per germline, CDR1 SGHRS and CDR2 YFSETQ. CDR3 size: 15 residues.

The chain carries TRBV7-9 and TRBJ2-3; weak D call: TRBD2 (6 bases). Germline CDR1 and CDR2: SEHNR and FQNEAQ (reference sequence). The V and J ends lost 1 base and 1 base respectively, with 9 bases between them. This CDR3 is built from 15 residues. CDR3 in amino acids: CASSLVQRGTDTQYF. CDR3 bases: TGTGCCAGCAGCTTAGTCCAGCGGGGCACAGATACGCAGTATTTT.

The gene calls are TRBV9 and TRBJ2-2; D is perhaps TRBD2 (6 bases). Trimming left V 5 bases short and J 8 bases short, with 19 bases between. The CDR3 sequence is 15 residues long. Germline CDR1 and CDR2: SGDLS and YYNGEE. Written as DNA, the CDR3 is TGTGCCAGCAGTGAGGGCGGGATTACTAGAGGGGAGCTGTTTTTT. Translation: CASSEGGITRGELFF.

V is TRBV4-1 and J is TRBJ1-2; 8 bases match TRBD1. CDR3 length: 14 amino acids. Germline V gene lookup returns CDR1 MGHRA and CDR2 YSYEKL. Germline trimming cut 4 bases from V and 2 bases from J; bases unmatched to any gene: 3. The CDR3 DNA follows: TGCGCCAGCAGCCGAGACAGGGGAAACTATGGCTACACCTTC. The encoded protein is CASSRDRGNYGYTF.

The V and J genes are TRBV5-1 and TRBJ2-1; 8 bases are shared with TRBD2. CDR1 and CDR2 from the germline V gene are SGHRS and YFSETQ. The ends lost 0 bases at V and 6 bases at J; junction bases unmatched: 8. This CDR3 is built from 16 residues. In nucleotides, the CDR3 is TGCGCCAGCAGCTTGGGGCCCGGGAGGGCCAGCAATGAGCAGTTCTTC. This translates into CASSLGPGRASNEQFF. The full variable domain, in which reference TRBV5-1 and TRBJ2-1 provide the parts outside the CDR3, is KAGVTQTPRYLIKTRGQQVTLSCSPISGHRSVSWYQQTPGQGLQFLFEYFSETQRNKGNFPGRFSGRQFSNSRSEMNVSTLELGDSALYLCASSLGPGRASNEQFFGPGTRLTVL.

V and J are TRBV28 and TRBJ1-1; 8 bases are a match to TRBD1. The CDR3 totals 14 residues. Germline-derived CDR1 and CDR2 are MDHEN and SYDVKM. V shed 2 bases, J shed 5 bases, and the junction held 4 bases outside the gene matches. CDR3 in DNA: TGTGCCAGCAGTTTACCAGGGGGCAGGACTGAAGCTTTCTTT. Encoded protein: CASSLPGGRTEAFF. The whole variable domain, filled in from reference TRBV28 and TRBJ1-1, reads DVKVTQSSRYLVKRTGEKVFLECVQDMDHENMFWYRQDPGLGLRLIYFSYDVKMKEKGDIPEGYSVSREKKERFSLILESASTNQTSMYLCASSLPGGRTEAFFGQGTRLTVV.

The V call is TRBV6-5, the J call TRBJ1-4; D is unclear. The CDR3 spans 16 residues. V lost 2 bases and J lost 4, with 14 bases in between. The germline gives CDR1 MNHEY, CDR2 SVGAGI. In DNA, the CDR3 is TGTGCCAGCAGTTACATCTGGTCCAGTATTAATGAAAAACTGTTTTTT. This encodes CASSYIWSSINEKLFF.

The rearrangement joins TRBV7-2 to TRBJ2-1, with TRBD2 matching 9 bases. J was trimmed by 8 bases and V by 5 bases; bases with no gene match: 4. CDR3 length: 13 amino acids. Germline-derived CDR1 and CDR2 are SGHTA and FQGNSA. The CDR3 protein is CASSPRGGDEQFF. For the CDR3, the DNA is TGTGCCAGCAGCCCCCGCGGGGGGGATGAGCAGTTCTTC.

The genes are TRBV28 and TRBJ2-6, with a weak D call TRBD1 (6 bases). Germline assignment: CDR1 MDHEN and CDR2 SYDVKM. Trimming left V 5 bases short and J 0 bases short, with 20 bases between. This CDR3 has 19 amino acids. The CDR3 sequence is CASSPLTGHANSGANVLTF. The CDR3 nucleotides read TGTGCCAGCAGTCCCCTGACAGGACACGCTAACTCTGGGGCCAACGTCCTGACTTTC.

This clone was picked up one time. V is TRBV6-5 and J is TRBJ2-1, with 7 bases matching TRBD1. The CDR3 consists of 15 residues. Germline values: CDR1 MNHEY, CDR2 SVGAGI. Losses at the gene ends were 6 bases for V and 5 bases for J; bases not matched to a gene: 10. Here the CDR3 reads CASRRGQETDNEQFF. The CDR3 DNA sequence: TGTGCCAGCAGGAGAGGACAGGAAACCGACAATGAGCAGTTCTTC.

The chain employs TRBV6-1 and TRBJ2-4, with TRBD1 as a possible D gene (5 bases). This CDR3 has 16 residues. Germline CDR1 MNHNS, CDR2 SASEGT. Trimming removed 3 bases from V and 0 bases from J, with 12 bases in between. The DNA of the CDR3 is TGTGCCAGCAGTGAGACAGTCCAACTAGCCAAAAACATTCAGTACTTC. Translation: CASSETVQLAKNIQYF.